This TCR beta chain was retrieved from a study of blood T cell repertoires in COVID-19. Study as a whole: There were acute and convalescent COVID-19 samples, and they came from the United States, Italy and Spain. The analysed material was cDNA or gDNA that came from T cells, B-cell-depleted T cells, or PBMCs.

During active infection, Seattle patients enrolled and were then monitored through disease. The germline V and J ends were trimmed by 4 bases and 0 bases, with 16 bases remaining between them. The V gene's germline CDR1 is LNHDA and CDR2 SQIVND (reference sequence). This CDR3 has 17 amino acids. The assay was immunoSEQ multiplex PCR, and TCRdb's table has in-frame clones only and misses some. The table lists some 450,000 clones, over 85% of them singletons, with about 0.91% in the top ten. The TCR comes from a man younger than 30 with COVID-19, enrolled during active disease. Sequencing was performed on peripheral blood. This chain uses TRBV19 with TRBJ1-5; tentatively, D is TRBD1 (6 bases). The CDR3 DNA reads as TGTGCCAGTAGTAATGCGGCAGGGGCTGGTAGCAATCAGCCCCAGCATTTT. This encodes CASSNAAGAGSNQPQHF.